A selection of T cell receptor beta chains follows, all from one sample in a study of regulatory T cells in long-lasting Graves disease. TCRdb called the multiplex PCR reads again in MiXCR, with one record for every CDR3 protein. The table includes 390,000 or so distinct CDR3 sequences, roughly 25% detected once. This material consisted of peripheral blood mononuclear cells (PBMCs), taken when the disease was refractory, from a patient treated with antithyroid drugs. Every receptor here comes from a woman between 40 and 55 years old with Graves disease. CDR3s include the opening cysteine and the closing phenylalanine or tryptophan. Each record gives: V gene, D gene, J gene, clone size, CDR3 DNA, CDR3 protein. D genes are given only for firm matches. Part of the rows lack a size; the others show once, few, many or a class for expanded clones.

V gene: TRBV20-1; D gene: .; J gene: TRBJ2-7; clone size: few; CDR3 DNA: TGCAGTGCTGCTACCGGGTACTCAGCCTACTTC; CDR3 protein: CSAATGYSAYF
V gene: TRBV13; D gene: .; J gene: TRBJ2-5; clone size: many; CDR3 DNA: TGTGCCAGCAGCCTGACGGGGACCCGAGGGACCCAGTACTTC; CDR3 protein: CASSLTGTRGTQYF
V gene: TRBV2; D gene: .; J gene: TRBJ2-7; clone size: .; CDR3 DNA: TGTGCCAGCATCTCCGGGACCCAAAACTACGAGCAGTACTTC; CDR3 protein: CASISGTQNYEQYF
V gene: TRBV28; D gene: .; J gene: TRBJ1-6; clone size: many; CDR3 DNA: TGTGCCAGCAGCTTAGGGGGGGGTAATTCACCCCTCCACTTT; CDR3 protein: CASSLGGGNSPLHF
V gene: TRBV29-1; D gene: .; J gene: TRBJ2-5; clone size: once; CDR3 DNA: TGCAGCGTTGACGGGCCTCCCAGTTGGACCCAGTACTTC; CDR3 protein: CSVDGPPSWTQYF
V gene: TRBV6-5; D gene: TRBD1; J gene: TRBJ1-5; clone size: .; CDR3 DNA: TGTGCCAGCAGTTACCCGGGACAGATTAATCAGCCCCAGCATTTT; CDR3 protein: CASSYPGQINQPQHF
V gene: TRBV6-1; D gene: .; J gene: TRBJ2-1; clone size: many; CDR3 DNA: TGTGCCAGCTCCTTGGCCTGGGAGCAGTTCTTC; CDR3 protein: CASSLAWEQFF
V gene: TRBV6-1; D gene: .; J gene: TRBJ1-1; clone size: many; CDR3 DNA: TGTGCCAGCCGAAGGGGGGGCACGAACACTGAAGCTTTCTTT; CDR3 protein: CASRRGGTNTEAFF
V gene: TRBV6-1; D gene: .; J gene: TRBJ1-2; clone size: many; CDR3 DNA: TGTGCCAGCAGCGCCTATGGCTACACCTTC; CDR3 protein: CASSAYGYTF
V gene: TRBV6-5; D gene: .; J gene: TRBJ1-4; clone size: many; CDR3 DNA: TGTGCCAGCAGTTACTCGAAAGCGGATCCGGGGGAAAAACTGTTTTTT; CDR3 protein: CASSYSKADPGEKLFF
V gene: TRBV3-1; D gene: TRBD1; J gene: TRBJ2-7; clone size: .; CDR3 DNA: TGTGCCAGCAGCCGAACACGGACAGGCTACGAGCAGTACTTC; CDR3 protein: CASSRTRTGYEQYF
V gene: TRBV2; D gene: .; J gene: TRBJ2-1; clone size: many; CDR3 DNA: TGTGCCAGCGTGCAGGTAGGGACCAACCGAAAGAAGCAGTTCTTC; CDR3 protein: CASVQVGTNRKKQFF
V gene: TRBV5-1; D gene: TRBD1; J gene: TRBJ2-2; clone size: few; CDR3 DNA: TGCGCCAGCAGCGACTGGACAGGGGGGACCGGGGAGCTGTTTTTT; CDR3 protein: CASSDWTGGTGELFF
V gene: TRBV12-3/TRBV12-4; D gene: .; J gene: TRBJ1-3; clone size: many; CDR3 DNA: TGTGCCAGCAGTCCTCAGCCCGCCAAGGGAGGAAACACCATATATTTT; CDR3 protein: CASSPQPAKGGNTIYF
V gene: TRBV12-3/TRBV12-4; D gene: .; J gene: TRBJ1-4; clone size: few; CDR3 DNA: TGTGCCAGCAGTCCAAACTCCTATCTTTTGGCAGGTGAAAAACTGTTTTTT; CDR3 protein: CASSPNSYLLAGEKLFF
V gene: TRBV19; D gene: TRBD2; J gene: TRBJ2-4; clone size: once; CDR3 DNA: TGTGCCAGTAGACCCACTAGCGGGAGGGGGTTTGTCAAAAACATTCAGTACTTC; CDR3 protein: CASRPTSGRGFVKNIQYF
V gene: TRBV28; D gene: TRBD1; J gene: TRBJ1-2; clone size: many; CDR3 DNA: TGTGCCAGCAGTTTCCGGGACAGGGGAGTTGGCTACACCTTC; CDR3 protein: CASSFRDRGVGYTF
V gene: TRBV7-7; D gene: TRBD1; J gene: TRBJ2-7; clone size: .; CDR3 DNA: TGTGCTAGCAGCTCCCCCCGGGACAGGGGGCATTGGGACTACGAGCAGTACTTC; CDR3 protein: CASSSPRDRGHWDYEQYF
V gene: TRBV28; D gene: .; J gene: TRBJ2-6; clone size: .; CDR3 DNA: TGTGCCAGCAGTTTGGGCGGGAGGGCCAACGTCCTGACTTTC; CDR3 protein: CASSLGGRANVLTF
V gene: TRBV7-3; D gene: TRBD2; J gene: TRBJ2-3; clone size: few; CDR3 DNA: TGTGCCAGCAGCTTATTTGGCGGGAGCAGGACAGATACGCAGTATTTT; CDR3 protein: CASSLFGGSRTDTQYF
V gene: TRBV28; D gene: .; J gene: TRBJ1-4; clone size: few; CDR3 DNA: TGTGCCAGCGGCCCTCCCTCTAATGAAAAACTGTTTTTT; CDR3 protein: CASGPPSNEKLFF
V gene: TRBV7-2; D gene: .; J gene: TRBJ1-3; clone size: .; CDR3 DNA: TGTGCCAGCAGCTTGTGGTCGGATGTTACCGGAAACACCATATATTTT; CDR3 protein: CASSLWSDVTGNTIYF
V gene: TRBV12-3/TRBV12-4; D gene: TRBD1; J gene: TRBJ2-7; clone size: many; CDR3 DNA: TGTGCCAGCAGTCCCGGACAGGGGCTGTACGAGCAGTACTTC; CDR3 protein: CASSPGQGLYEQYF
V gene: TRBV7-9; D gene: .; J gene: TRBJ2-1; clone size: few; CDR3 DNA: TGTGCCATCTCCACGGGGGAGAGGGTCAATGAGCAGTTCTTC; CDR3 protein: CAISTGERVNEQFF
V gene: TRBV3-1; D gene: .; J gene: TRBJ1-4; clone size: few; CDR3 DNA: TGTGCCAGCAGCCCCCCAGACCCCAGGCAGAATAATGAAAAACTGTTTTTT; CDR3 protein: CASSPPDPRQNNEKLFF
V gene: TRBV28; D gene: .; J gene: TRBJ2-4; clone size: many; CDR3 DNA: TGTGCCAGCAGTTTGGGGTATCCCAAAAACATTCAGTACTTC; CDR3 protein: CASSLGYPKNIQYF
V gene: TRBV5-1; D gene: TRBD2; J gene: TRBJ2-7; clone size: .; CDR3 DNA: TGCGCCAGCAGGGCGGCGGGAGTTCACGAGCAGTACTTC; CDR3 protein: CASRAAGVHEQYF
V gene: TRBV6-1; D gene: .; J gene: TRBJ2-3; clone size: .; CDR3 DNA: TGTGCCAGCAACCGGCAGGGGAGGACAGATACGCAGTATTTT; CDR3 protein: CASNRQGRTDTQYF
V gene: TRBV29-1; D gene: TRBD2; J gene: TRBJ2-7; clone size: .; CDR3 DNA: TGCAGCATAGTGACTAGCGGGAGTAGGTACGAGCAGTACTTC; CDR3 protein: CSIVTSGSRYEQYF
V gene: TRBV2; D gene: .; J gene: TRBJ2-5; clone size: many; CDR3 DNA: TGTGCCAGCAGTGCGGACCACCAAGAGACCCAGTACTTC; CDR3 protein: CASSADHQETQYF
V gene: TRBV29-1; D gene: TRBD1; J gene: TRBJ2-7; clone size: many; CDR3 DNA: TGCAGCGTCATACAGGGGAAACAAGACCCGTACTTC; CDR3 protein: CSVIQGKQDPYF
V gene: TRBV5-8; D gene: TRBD1; J gene: TRBJ1-2; clone size: .; CDR3 DNA: TGTGCCAGCAGCTTGCTTATTTTGGAAGGGGGCCGTGACTATGTGGGCTACACCTTC; CDR3 protein: CASSLLILEGGRDYVGYTF
V gene: TRBV28; D gene: .; J gene: TRBJ1-5; clone size: many; CDR3 DNA: TGTGCCAGCAGTATTAGAGACTTGGGCAATCAGCCCCAGCATTTT; CDR3 protein: CASSIRDLGNQPQHF
V gene: TRBV29-1; D gene: .; J gene: TRBJ2-7; clone size: few; CDR3 DNA: TGCAGCGTCGCCCGGGGAGGCGAGCAGTACTTC; CDR3 protein: CSVARGGEQYF
V gene: TRBV27; D gene: .; J gene: TRBJ1-5; clone size: .; CDR3 DNA: TGTGCCAGCAGTACCAACCGTCTGTATAGCAATCAGCCCCAGCATTTT; CDR3 protein: CASSTNRLYSNQPQHF
V gene: TRBV5-6; D gene: TRBD2; J gene: TRBJ2-7; clone size: many; CDR3 DNA: TGTGCCAGCAGCTGGGGACTAGCGGGGGGCTACGAGCAGTACTTC; CDR3 protein: CASSWGLAGGYEQYF
V gene: TRBV10-3; D gene: TRBD1; J gene: TRBJ2-7; clone size: many; CDR3 DNA: TGTGCCATCAGTGAGTTATCTCAGGGGGACGAGCAGTACTTC; CDR3 protein: CAISELSQGDEQYF
V gene: TRBV12-3/TRBV12-4; D gene: .; J gene: TRBJ1-4; clone size: many; CDR3 DNA: TGTGCCAGCAGTTTTGCGGCAACTAATGAAAAACTGTTTTTT; CDR3 protein: CASSFAATNEKLFF
V gene: TRBV28; D gene: .; J gene: TRBJ1-5; clone size: many; CDR3 DNA: TGTGCCAGCAGTCTCCCTCCACAGGAACAGGGTCAGCCCCAGCATTTT; CDR3 protein: CASSLPPQEQGQPQHF
V gene: TRBV28; D gene: TRBD1; J gene: TRBJ2-7; clone size: many; CDR3 DNA: TGTGCCAGCAGTTTTCAAGACAGGGGGCGGGCTTCCTACGAGCAGTACTTC; CDR3 protein: CASSFQDRGRASYEQYF
V gene: TRBV28; D gene: TRBD1; J gene: TRBJ2-2; clone size: many; CDR3 DNA: TGTGCCAGCAGGACAGGGATGAACACCGGGGAGCTGTTTTTT; CDR3 protein: CASRTGMNTGELFF
V gene: TRBV28; D gene: TRBD1; J gene: TRBJ1-1; clone size: many; CDR3 DNA: TGTGCCAGCAGTTACTTGGGACAGGGGGCAGTCACTGAAGCTTTCTTT; CDR3 protein: CASSYLGQGAVTEAFF